Each of the 20 T cell receptor beta chains below was sequenced from the same sample in a study of T cell repertoires in ileal Crohn's disease. The time point: neoterminal ileum biopsy at postoperative endoscopy, about 6 months after surgery. Clones were sequenced by immunoSEQ multiplex PCR, and TCRdb holds only the in-frame ones, with some missing. The sample comprises about 16,000 clones, roughly 72% of which are singletons, and around 4.2% rests with the top ten. Sequenced material: ileal tissue. The source is an adult with Crohn's disease.

The chain combines TRBV6-1 with TRBJ1-5, with 9 bases that match TRBD1. V dropped 6 bases and J dropped 9; count of bases not matched to a gene: 9. In germline, CDR1 is MNHNS, CDR2 SASEGT. There are 14 residues in the CDR3. The CDR3, as DNA: TGTGCCAGCAGGAAAGAACAGGGGGCCGGGCCCCAGCATTTT. As protein: CASRKEQGAGPQHF.

This chain uses TRBV6-1 with TRBJ2-1, with 8 bases fitting TRBD2. The CDR3 has 13 residues. Germline V gives CDR1 MNHNS, CDR2 SASEGT. V shed 8 bases and J 10 bases; nucleotides not matched to a gene: 10. CDR3 in DNA: TGTGCCAGCTCGAGGACTAGCCGGAACGAGCAGTTCTTC. Amino acid sequence: CASSRTSRNEQFF.

The gene calls are TRBV2 and TRBJ1-6, with a weak D call TRBD1 (6 bases). The V end was cut by 0 bases, the J end by 7 bases, with 25 bases between. Germline V gene data show CDR1 as SNHLY and CDR2 as FYNNEI. The CDR3 covers 20 residues. The CDR3 DNA reads as TGTGCCAGCAGTGAAGCGTGGGGGCGTGCGGACCGAAGGCGCAATTCACCCCTCCACTTT. This gives the protein CASSEAWGRADRRRNSPLHF.

The chain links TRBV29-1 to TRBJ2-7; D is unresolved. The CDR3 has 12 amino acids. V gave up 2 bases and J gave up 5 bases, with 10 bases separating them. The V gene's germline CDR1 is SQVTM and CDR2 ANQGSEA. The CDR3 coding sequence is TGCAGCGTTGAACTCGAAGGAGACGAGCAGTACTTC. Its translation: CSVELEGDEQYF.

The chain couples TRBV5-1 to TRBJ1-4; D possibly corresponds to TRBD1 (6 bases). V lost 3 bases, J lost 8 bases, and 17 bases lay in between. The CDR3 sequence is 15 residues long. Germline-derived CDR1 and CDR2 are SGHRS and YFSETQ. This CDR3 reads CASSSQGGVGEKLFF. The CDR3 coding sequence is TGCGCCAGCAGCTCACAGGGAGGGGTCGGGGAAAAACTGTTTTTT.

This clone was detected a few times. J is TRBJ2-1 and V is TRBV29-1; tentatively, D is TRBD1 (5 bases). The V gene's germline CDR1 is SQVTM and CDR2 ANQGSEA. The V end was cut by 1 base, the J end by 7 bases, with 8 bases between. The CDR3 has 12 residues. In DNA form, the CDR3 reads TGCAGCGTTGAAGGGGGCGTAAATGAGCAGTTCTTC. Translated: CSVEGGVNEQFF.

This rearrangement joins TRBV30 to TRBJ1-6; D ambiguous. This CDR3 spans 16 amino acids. The germline gives CDR1 GTSNPN, CDR2 SVGIG (reference sequence). Trimming took 0 bases from V and 3 from J, leaving 12 bases between them. Here the CDR3 reads CAWSVPLAVYNSPLHF. CDR3 nucleotide sequence: TGTGCCTGGAGTGTCCCGTTGGCAGTCTATAATTCACCCCTCCACTTT.

This sequence joins TRBV7-6 and TRBJ2-1; a weak D match, TRBD2 (6 bases). Germline CDR1 reads SGHVS; CDR2 reads FNYEAQ. V was cut by 1 base and J by 1 base, with 14 bases left in between. This CDR3 is built from 17 residues. DNA for the CDR3: TGTGCCAGCAGCTTAGTTTTCGCGGGACTGTCCTACAATGAGCAGTTCTTC. Amino acid sequence: CASSLVFAGLSYNEQFF.

This sequence joins TRBV2 and TRBJ2-1; 11 bases are shared with TRBD1. Trimming cost V 6 bases and J 6 bases; bases outside gene matches: 4. This CDR3 is built from 14 residues. Germline V gives CDR1 SNHLY, CDR2 FYNNEI. CDR3 sequence reads: CASSGQGALNEQFF. The DNA of the CDR3 is TGTGCCAGCAGCGGACAGGGGGCGCTCAATGAGCAGTTCTTC.

This chain joins TRBV6-1 and TRBJ1-5, with 8 bases aligning to TRBD1. V dropped 6 bases and J dropped 7; count of bases not matched to a gene: 8. The CDR3 is 14 residues long. Germline assignment: CDR1 MNHNS and CDR2 SASEGT. CDR3 residues: CASRFNRGRQPQHF. Written as DNA, the CDR3 is TGTGCCAGCAGGTTCAACAGGGGGAGGCAGCCCCAGCATTTT.

This clone was counted between two and nine times. This rearrangement joins TRBV5-1 to TRBJ2-4; 8 bases line up with TRBD1. Per the germline V gene, CDR1 is SGHRS and CDR2 is YFSETQ. The junction had 4 bases not matched to a gene; V was cut back by 2 bases and J by 9 bases. This CDR3 is built from 13 residues. DNA of the CDR3: TGCGCCAGCAGCTTAGGACAGGGCGGCATTCAGTACTTC. It codes for CASSLGQGGIQYF.

On this clone itself: The sample holds other DNA sequences that translate to the same CDR3. The J gene is TRBJ1-1, the V gene TRBV7-8; TRBD1 agrees at 9 bases. Germline V gene data show CDR1 as SGHVS and CDR2 as FQNEAQ. Trimming at V came to 5 bases and at J to 4 bases, leaving 5 bases not matched to a gene. This CDR3 region has 14 residues. The CDR3, as DNA: TGTGCCAGCAGCCCACAGGGGGCAAGCACTGAAGCTTTCTTT. This encodes CASSPQGASTEAFF. Together with reference TRBV7-8 and TRBJ1-1, the CDR3 gives the full variable domain: GAGVSQSPRYKVAKRGQDVALRCDPISGHVSLFWYQQALGQGPEFLTYFQNEAQLDKSGLPSDRFFAERPEGSVSTLKIQRTQQEDSAVYLCASSPQGASTEAFFGQGTRLTVV.

The chain couples TRBV30 to TRBJ1-2, with D perhaps matching TRBD1 (6 bases). The CDR3 is 13 amino acids. Between the trimmed V and J ends, which lost 4 bases and 4 bases, there was a span of 13 bases. CDR1 and CDR2 (germline): GTSNPN, SVGIG (reference sequence). CDR3: CAWTKDSFYGYTF. For the CDR3, the DNA is TGTGCCTGGACCAAGGACAGCTTCTATGGCTACACCTTC.

The table lists this clone with a few counts. The CDR3 region is CASSLSGATNEKLFF. Here the CDR3 DNA reads TGTGCCAGCAGCTTGTCCGGGGCAACTAATGAAAAACTGTTTTTT. The chain joins TRBV5-6 to TRBJ1-4; unclear D gene. The CDR3 spans 15 residues. V dropped 1 base and J dropped 0 bases, with 7 bases sitting between them. Germline values: CDR1 SGHDT, CDR2 YYEEEE.

The gene calls are TRBV5-1 and TRBJ1-5, with D hard to call. The germline V and J ends were trimmed by 1 base and 3 bases, with 11 bases remaining between them. The germline gives CDR1 SGHRS, CDR2 YFSETQ. The CDR3 covers 15 residues. The CDR3 reads CASSLQEGVNQPQHF. As DNA, the CDR3 is TGCGCCAGCAGCTTGCAGGAGGGAGTCAATCAGCCCCAGCATTTT.

The rearrangement uses TRBV5-3 and TRBJ2-1; 8 bases map to TRBD2. TRBV5-3 is sorted into the ORF group, with uncertain function. V lost 0 bases to trimming and J lost 5 bases; unmatched junction nucleotides: 7. The length of the CDR3 is 16 residues. CDR3 loop: CARSLGASGLNNEQFF. The CDR3 coding sequence is TGTGCCAGAAGCTTGGGGGCTAGCGGGTTGAACAATGAGCAGTTCTTC.

V is TRBV28 and J is TRBJ2-1, with TRBD1 identical over 8 bases. The length of the CDR3 is 13 residues. Germline loops: CDR1 MDHEN, CDR2 SYDVKM. J lost 6 bases, V lost 5 bases, and 3 bases had no gene match. This CDR3 reads CASSLGQVNEQFF. The DNA for the CDR3 is TGTGCCAGCAGTCTGGGACAGGTCAATGAGCAGTTCTTC.

The J gene is TRBJ2-7, the V gene TRBV9; 8 bases fit TRBD2. The CDR3 totals 16 residues. CDR1 and CDR2 from the germline V gene are SGDLS and YYNGEE. Losses at the gene ends were 4 bases for V and 4 bases for J; bases not matched to a gene: 13. CDR3 DNA: TGTGCCAGCAGCCCCGGTGGGTTAGCGGGATCTTACGAGCAGTACTTC. The encoded protein is CASSPGGLAGSYEQYF. Drawing the rest from reference TRBV9 and TRBJ2-7, the complete variable domain is DSGVTQTPKHLITATGQRVTLRCSPRSGDLSVYWYQQSLDQGLQFLIQYYNGEERAKGNILERFSAQQFPDLHSELNLSSLELGDSALYFCASSPGGLAGSYEQYFGPGTRLTVT.

This sequence joins TRBV5-1 and TRBJ2-2; no clear D. Trimming left V 5 bases short and J 4 bases short, with 6 bases between. Germline V gene sequence: CDR1 SGHRS, CDR2 YFSETQ. The CDR3 has 12 residues. The CDR3 spells CASRTTTGELFF. The CDR3 DNA reads TGCGCCAGCAGAACAACCACCGGGGAGCTGTTTTTT.

This chain links TRBV5-1 with TRBJ1-1; no clear D. The CDR3 extends over 16 amino acids. CDR1 and CDR2 (germline): SGHRS, YFSETQ. Between the trimmed V and J ends, which lost 2 bases and 7 bases, there was a span of 21 bases. CDR3 in amino acids: CASSFGVGGGLGEAFF. The DNA for the CDR3 is TGCGCCAGCAGCTTCGGGGTGGGCGGAGGATTGGGTGAAGCTTTCTTT.